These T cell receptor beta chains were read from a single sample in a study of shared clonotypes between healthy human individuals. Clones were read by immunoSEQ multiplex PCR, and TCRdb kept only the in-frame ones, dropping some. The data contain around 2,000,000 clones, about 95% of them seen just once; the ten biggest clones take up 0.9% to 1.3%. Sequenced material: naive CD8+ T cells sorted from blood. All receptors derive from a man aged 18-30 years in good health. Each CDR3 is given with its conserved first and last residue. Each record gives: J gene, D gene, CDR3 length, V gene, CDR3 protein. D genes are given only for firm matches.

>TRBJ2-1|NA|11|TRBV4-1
CASSPGGEQFF
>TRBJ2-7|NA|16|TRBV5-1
CASSLLKQESSYEQYF
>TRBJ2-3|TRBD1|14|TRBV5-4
CASSFTGGADTQYF
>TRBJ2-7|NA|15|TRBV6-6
CASSSAAGLSYEQYF
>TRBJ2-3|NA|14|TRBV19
CASGTGGGADTQYF
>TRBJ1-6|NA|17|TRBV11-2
CASSLVMSGSYNSPLHF
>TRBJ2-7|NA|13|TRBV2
CASSVGAEYEQYF
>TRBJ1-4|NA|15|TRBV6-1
CASSEAAGWVTKLFF
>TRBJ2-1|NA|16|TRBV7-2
CASSLATAGPSSEQFF
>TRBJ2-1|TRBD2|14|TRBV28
CASSSGTSYNEQFF
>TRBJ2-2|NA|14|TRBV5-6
CASSVTTATGELFF
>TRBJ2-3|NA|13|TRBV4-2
CASSQEDTDTQYF
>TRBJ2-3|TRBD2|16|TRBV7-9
CASSATSGYSTDTQYF
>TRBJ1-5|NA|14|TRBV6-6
CASSYPDSAQPQHF
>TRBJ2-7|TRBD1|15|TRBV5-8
CASSPVDRGVYEQYF
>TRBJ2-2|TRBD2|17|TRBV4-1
CASSQQAGGPNTGELFF
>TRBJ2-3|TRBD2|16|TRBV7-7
CASSLRLAGGDDTQYF
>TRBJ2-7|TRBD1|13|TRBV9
CASSGGTDYEQYF
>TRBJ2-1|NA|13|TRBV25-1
CASSEPPYNEQFF
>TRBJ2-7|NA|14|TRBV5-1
CASSGGDISNEQYF
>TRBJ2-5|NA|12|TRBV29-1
CSAGTNQETQYF
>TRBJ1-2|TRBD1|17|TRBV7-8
CASSLRQGTESNYGYTF
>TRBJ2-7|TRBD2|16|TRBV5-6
CASSLEYAGGPFEQYF
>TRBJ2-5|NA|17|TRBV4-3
CASSLEEVERGIETQYF
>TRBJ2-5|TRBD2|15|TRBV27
CASSFLAGGVETQYF
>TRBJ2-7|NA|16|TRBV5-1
CASSLGAGVAAYEQYF
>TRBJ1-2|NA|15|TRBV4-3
CASSQDAGGNYGYTF
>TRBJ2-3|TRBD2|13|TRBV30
CAWSALGGDTQYF
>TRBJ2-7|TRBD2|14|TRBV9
CASSGSGRASEQYF
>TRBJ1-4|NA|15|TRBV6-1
CASSDLGREYGKLFF
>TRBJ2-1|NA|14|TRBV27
CASSLFDGADEQFF
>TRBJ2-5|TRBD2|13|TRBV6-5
CASSSSGGETQYF